The 28 T cell receptor beta chains reported below all come from one sample, sequenced in a study of blood T cell repertoires in COVID-19. Sequencing was performed with immunoSEQ multiplex PCR; in TCRdb, only in-frame clones are kept and a portion is missing. The table records 230,000 or so clones, more than 65% of them present only once. Input material: PBMCs or T cells enriched from blood (not recorded which). The source is a man aged 50-59 years who had recovered from COVID-19.

The V gene is TRBV23-1, the J gene TRBJ1-2, with D hard to call. Being an ORF, TRBV23-1 has a function that is uncertain. The CDR3 loop spans 12 amino acids. V was trimmed by 6 bases and J by 8 bases, leaving 13 bases between them. This chain's CDR3 is CASSPVTRGYTF. The CDR3, as DNA: TGCGCCAGCAGCCCAGTAACACGAGGCTACACCTTC.

CDR3 amino acids: CASSSNRVEKLFF. The DNA for the CDR3 is TGTGCCAGCAGTTCCAACAGGGTTGAAAAACTGTTTTTT. V gene TRBV28 combines with J gene TRBJ1-4; a weak D match, TRBD1 (6 bases). Trimming left V 4 bases short and J 7 bases short, with 10 bases between. The CDR3 has 13 amino acids. Germline lookup yields CDR1 MDHEN and CDR2 SYDVKM.

The chain is built from TRBV7-2 and TRBJ1-2; perhaps TRBD1 as D (6 bases). Germline CDR1 and CDR2: SGHTA and FQGNSA. The CDR3 runs to 15 residues. The germline V and J ends were trimmed by 5 bases and 3 bases, with 16 bases remaining between them. The CDR3 loop is CASSPRTGGDYGYTF. The CDR3 DNA reads TGTGCCAGCAGCCCACGGACGGGGGGCGACTATGGCTACACCTTC.

The V call is TRBV19, the J call TRBJ1-2; the match to TRBD1 covers 9 bases. With V trimmed by 8 bases and J by 4 bases, 5 bases remained unmatched. Per the germline V gene, CDR1 is LNHDA and CDR2 is SQIVND (reference sequence). The CDR3 is made up of 13 amino acids. For the CDR3, the DNA is TGTGCCAGTTCTCCGGGACAGGGCTATGGCTACACCTTC. It translates to CASSPGQGYGYTF.

The chain is built from TRBV7-2 and TRBJ2-7; 8 bases fit TRBD2. With 5 bases clipped from V and 2 bases from J, the junction kept 8 bases outside the gene matches. The CDR3 sequence is 15 residues long. Germline V CDR1 and CDR2: SGHTA, FQGNSA. CDR3 nucleotides: TGTGCCAGCAGCCCACCGGGACTAGGTACCTACGAGCAGTACTTC. Protein: CASSPPGLGTYEQYF.

This chain links TRBV11-1 with TRBJ1-1; 8 nucleotides line up with TRBD1. Trimming took 4 bases from V and 4 from J; bases not matched to a gene: 11. Germline assignment: CDR1 SGHAT and CDR2 FQDESV (reference sequence). This CDR3 comprises 16 residues. The CDR3 DNA follows: TGTGCCAGCAGCTCTCCCGGGACAGGCAGAGGCACTGAAGCTTTCTTT. As protein: CASSSPGTGRGTEAFF.

Turning to this clone: The junction shows a germline mismatch at one end, possibly a read error. The V gene is TRBV7-7, the J gene TRBJ2-5, with D maybe TRBD1 (9 bases). From germline, CDR1 is SSHAT and CDR2 FNYEAQ (reference sequence). The CDR3 totals 16 residues. The CDR3 DNA reads TGTGCTAGCAGCTTAGTAGCGGGACAGGGCGCAGAGACCCAGTACTTC. Its translation is CASSLVAGQGAETQYF. The full variable domain, completed using reference TRBV7-7 and TRBJ2-5, is GAGVSQSPRYKVTKRGQDVTLRCDPISSHATLYWYQQALGQGPEFLTYFNYEAQPDKSGLPSDRFSAERPEGSISTLTIQRTEQRDSAMYRCASSLVAGQGAETQYFGPGTRLLVL.

The chain is built from TRBV7-2 and TRBJ2-1, with 9 nucleotides matching TRBD1. The CDR3 totals 14 residues. The V segment lost 5 bases and the J segment 6 bases; nucleotides outside the gene matches: 5. Per the germline V gene, CDR1 is SGHTA and CDR2 is FQGNSA. The CDR3 nucleotides read TGTGCCAGCAGCAAACAGGGGGCGGTCAATGAGCAGTTCTTC. As protein: CASSKQGAVNEQFF. Full variable domain (missing parts from reference TRBV7-2 and TRBJ2-1): GAGVSQSPSNKVTEKGKDVELRCDPISGHTALYWYRQSLGQGLEFLIYFQGNSAPDKSGLPSDRFSAERTGGSVSTLTIQRTQQEDSAVYLCASSKQGAVNEQFFGPGTRLTVL.

The chain uses TRBV4-1 and TRBJ1-1; a weak D match, TRBD1 (6 bases). The CDR3 sequence is 14 residues long. V was cut by 0 bases and J by 5 bases, with 10 bases left in between. Germline values: CDR1 MGHRA, CDR2 YSYEKL. CDR3 coding DNA: TGCGCCAGCAGCCAAGATCAGGGGTTGACTGAAGCTTTCTTT. This encodes CASSQDQGLTEAFF.

V is TRBV19 and J is TRBJ1-2; 10 positions agree with TRBD1. Germline loops: CDR1 LNHDA, CDR2 SQIVND (reference sequence). J lost 6 bases, V lost 3 bases, and 4 bases had no gene match. This CDR3 has 14 amino acids. The CDR3 region has the DNA TGTGCCAGTAGTATTGGGACAGGGGAGGATGGCTACACCTTC. It specifies CASSIGTGEDGYTF.

This sequence joins TRBV19 and TRBJ2-7; 10 bases agree with TRBD2. With 5 bases clipped from V and 6 bases from J, the junction kept 10 bases outside the gene matches. CDR3 length equals 15 residues. Germline V gene lookup returns CDR1 LNHDA and CDR2 SQIVND (reference sequence). CDR3 nucleotide sequence: TGTGCCAGTAGTCTTCAGAAGCGGGGGGGCCGCGAGCAGTACTTC. This gives the protein CASSLQKRGGREQYF.

The chain employs TRBV5-8 and TRBJ1-6; D unresolved. The V and J ends lost 3 bases and 7 bases respectively, with 17 bases between them. CDR3 length: 16 amino acids. Germline V gives CDR1 SGHTS, CDR2 YDEGEE. Written as DNA, the CDR3 is TGTGCCAGCAGCTCCTTATACGATCGGTTCAATTCACCCCTCCACTTT. It translates to CASSSLYDRFNSPLHF. Looking up the rest from reference TRBV5-8 and TRBJ1-6 gives the full variable domain: EAGVTQSPTHLIKTRGQQATLRCSPISGHTSVYWYQQALGLGLQFLLWYDEGEERNRGNFPPRFSGRQFPNYSSELNVNALELEDSALYLCASSSLYDRFNSPLHFGNGTRLTVT.

This clone came up a few times. The genes are TRBV5-4 and TRBJ2-1, with 10 bases matching TRBD1. Germline V gives CDR1 SGHNT, CDR2 YYREEE (reference sequence). The CDR3 is made up of 16 amino acids. Trimming at V came to 4 bases and at J to 7 bases, leaving 11 bases not matched to a gene. CDR3: CASSPPGTGARNEQFF. The CDR3 nucleotides are TGTGCCAGCAGCCCCCCCGGGACAGGGGCAAGGAATGAGCAGTTCTTC.

The chain couples TRBV27 to TRBJ2-6; 10 bases agree with TRBD1. The CDR3 spans 20 residues. J lost 2 bases, V lost 7 bases, and 17 bases had no gene match. The germline gives CDR1 MNHEY, CDR2 SMNVEV (reference sequence). DNA for the CDR3: TGTGCCAGCATCTCGTTAGTTGGTCGACAGGGGGCGACTGGGGCCAACGTCCTGACTTTC. The encoded protein is CASISLVGRQGATGANVLTF.

V is TRBV28 and J is TRBJ1-3; no reliable D call. Germline V lookup: CDR1 MDHEN, CDR2 SYDVKM. Trimming shortened V by 6 bases and J by 1 base, and 10 bases separated the two germline ends. The CDR3 length is 14 residues. The CDR3 reads CASRVSQSGNTIYF. CDR3 in DNA: TGTGCCAGCAGGGTCTCACAATCTGGAAACACCATATATTTT. Full variable domain (outside the CDR3, taken from reference TRBV28 and TRBJ1-3): DVKVTQSSRYLVKRTGEKVFLECVQDMDHENMFWYRQDPGLGLRLIYFSYDVKMKEKGDIPEGYSVSREKKERFSLILESASTNQTSMYLCASRVSQSGNTIYFGEGSWLTVV.

The chain joins TRBV28 to TRBJ1-2; D gene uncertain. The CDR3 is 11 residues long. Germline loops: CDR1 MDHEN, CDR2 SYDVKM. Deletions cut 8 bases from V and 7 bases from J, with 11 bases between. This chain's CDR3 is CASGQRSGYTF. The CDR3 nucleotides are TGTGCCAGCGGTCAGAGGAGTGGCTACACCTTC.

The chain employs TRBV7-2 and TRBJ2-7, with 7 nucleotides matching TRBD2. CDR3 length: 15 amino acids. V lost 4 bases, J lost 7 bases, and 13 bases stayed unmatched. Germline V lookup: CDR1 SGHTA, CDR2 FQGNSA. The CDR3 loop is CASSWGSGWSGEQYF. For the CDR3, the DNA is TGTGCCAGCAGCTGGGGTAGCGGGTGGTCGGGGGAGCAGTACTTC.

The chain links TRBV6-5 to TRBJ2-1; D is undetermined. Trimming took off 6 bases at V and 7 bases at J, with 13 bases between the two ends. This CDR3 contains 13 residues. Per germline, CDR1 MNHEY and CDR2 SVGAGI. In nucleotides, the CDR3 is TGTGCCAGCAGCTTCTCAGGTCCAAATGAGCAGTTCTTC. It specifies CASSFSGPNEQFF.

The genes are TRBV18 and TRBJ2-7, with D possibly TRBD1 on 5 matching bases. CDR1 and CDR2 (germline): KGHSH, LQKENI. Between the trimmed V and J ends, which lost 2 bases and 3 bases, there was a span of 8 bases. CDR3 length: 13 residues. The CDR3 reads CASSPVRDYEQYF. DNA of the CDR3: TGTGCCAGCTCACCAGTCAGGGACTACGAGCAGTACTTC.

This clone came up a few times. The rearrangement uses TRBV7-9 and TRBJ2-3; no firm D call. The germline V and J ends were trimmed by 11 bases and 0 bases, with 12 bases remaining between them. The CDR3 runs 13 residues. The germline CDR1 and CDR2 sequences are SEHNR and FQNEAQ (reference sequence). The CDR3 coding sequence is TGTGCCCGAGCGACGGATAGCACAGATACGCAGTATTTT. Protein product: CARATDSTDTQYF.

The genes are TRBV24-1 and TRBJ2-1, with D possibly being TRBD2 (6 bases). The CDR3 spans 14 residues. Germline V gene data show CDR1 as KGHDR and CDR2 as SFDVKD. Deletions cut 4 bases from V and 9 bases from J, with 15 bases between. CDR3 nucleotide sequence: TGTGCCACCAGTGACCCCCTTGAGGGAGGTGAGCAGTTCTTC. Its translation: CATSDPLEGGEQFF.

The chain uses TRBV6-2 or TRBV6-3 and TRBJ2-3; 10 bases are shared with TRBD2. This CDR3 is built from 15 residues. Unmatched junction bases numbered 2, after V lost 5 bases and J lost 0 bases. CDR1 and CDR2 (germline): MNHEY, SVGEGT. The CDR3 coding sequence is TGTGCCAGCAGTAGCGGGAGGGCTAGCACAGATACGCAGTATTTT. Its protein product is CASSSGRASTDTQYF.

This clone was observed a single time. The chain is built from TRBV7-9 and TRBJ2-2, with 10 bases lining up with TRBD2. CDR1 SEHNR and CDR2 FQNEAQ come from the germline V gene (reference sequence). With 4 bases clipped from V and 7 bases from J, the junction kept 6 bases outside the gene matches. The CDR3 runs 15 residues. CDR3 sequence reads: CASSSPSGRGGELFF. The CDR3 DNA follows: TGTGCCAGCAGCTCCCCTAGCGGGAGAGGCGGGGAGCTGTTTTTT.

The V gene is TRBV9, the J gene TRBJ1-1; 7 nucleotides align to TRBD1. Germline lookup yields CDR1 SGDLS and CDR2 YYNGEE. The CDR3 has 15 residues. J lost 2 bases, V lost 0 bases, and 4 bases had no gene match. The CDR3 sequence is CASSVATGANTEAFF. The CDR3 DNA follows: TGTGCCAGCAGCGTAGCCACAGGGGCCAACACTGAAGCTTTCTTT.

This clone appeared once. The chain combines TRBV12-5 with TRBJ2-1; 7 bases agree with TRBD2. The CDR3 extends over 15 amino acids. CDR1 and CDR2 from the germline V gene are LGHNT and FRNRAP. V was clipped by 6 bases and J by 4 bases; unmatched bases: 9. CDR3 bases: TGTGCTAGTGGAAGTCCCCCGGGGGGTTACAATGAGCAGTTCTTC. This sequence encodes CASGSPPGGYNEQFF. Using reference TRBV12-5 and TRBJ2-1 for the parts outside the CDR3, the full variable domain is DARVTQTPRHKVTEMGQEVTMRCQPILGHNTVFWYRQTMMQGLELLAYFRNRAPLDDSGMPKDRFSAEMPDATLATLKIQPSEPRDSAVYFCASGSPPGGYNEQFFGPGTRLTVL.

The DNA for the CDR3 is TGTGCCAGCAACGCCGGGACAGCCTACCGAAATGAGCAGTTCTTC. Amino acids: CASNAGTAYRNEQFF. The V gene is TRBV6-5, the J gene TRBJ2-1; 7 bases line up with TRBD1. Germline-derived CDR1 and CDR2 are MNHEY and SVGAGI. V lost 7 bases and J lost 7; bases outside the gene matches: 13. There are 15 residues in the CDR3.

This sequence joins TRBV12-5 and TRBJ2-3; TRBD2 aligns across 7 bases. J was trimmed by 1 base and V by 1 base; bases with no gene match: 5. Looked up from germline, CDR1 is LGHNT and CDR2 is FRNRAP. The CDR3 covers 16 residues. CDR3 loop: CASGLGRAGGTDTQYF. The DNA of the CDR3 is TGTGCTAGTGGTTTGGGTAGGGCGGGGGGCACAGATACGCAGTATTTT.

This chain connects TRBV18 to TRBJ1-4, with unresolved D. In germline, CDR1 is KGHSH, CDR2 LQKENI. Trimming cost V 4 bases and J 7 bases, with 16 bases left between them. The CDR3 is 15 amino acids. Written as DNA, the CDR3 is TGTGCCAGCTCACTCTTACAGTCGACGGCTGAAAAACTGTTTTTT. Translation: CASSLLQSTAEKLFF.